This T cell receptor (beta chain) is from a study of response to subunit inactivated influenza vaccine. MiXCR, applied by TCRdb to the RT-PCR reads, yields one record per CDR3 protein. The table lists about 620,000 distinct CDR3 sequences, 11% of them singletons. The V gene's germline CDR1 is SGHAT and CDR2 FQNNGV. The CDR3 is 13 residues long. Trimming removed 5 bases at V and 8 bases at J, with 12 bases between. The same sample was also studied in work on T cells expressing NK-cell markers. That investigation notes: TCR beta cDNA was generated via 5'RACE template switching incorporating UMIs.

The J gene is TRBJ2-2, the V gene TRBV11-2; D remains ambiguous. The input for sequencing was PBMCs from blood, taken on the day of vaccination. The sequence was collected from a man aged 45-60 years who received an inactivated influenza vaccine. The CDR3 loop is CASSRGEAGELFF. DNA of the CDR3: TGTGCCAGCAGCCGCGGAGAAGCTGGGGAGCTGTTTTTT.